This is a list of T cell receptor beta chains from one sample in a study of glioma-infiltrating T cells. TCRdb independently ran MiXCR on the multiplex PCR reads; one entry per CDR3 protein. The table lists about 99,000 distinct CDR3 sequences, 29% of them singletons. The sequenced sample was glioma tissue, nonneoplastic brain tissue, or PBMCs (not recorded which). Source of these receptors: a human donor with low-grade glioma or glioblastoma, undergoing nonglioma brain surgery, or in good health (not recorded which). Both conserved end residues are part of each CDR3. Each record gives: J gene, clone size, D gene, V gene, CDR3 DNA, CDR3 protein. D genes are given only for firm matches. The size entry is marked missing in some rows and otherwise reads once, few, many or a size class.

TRBJ1-5 | - | - | TRBV11-2 | TGTGCCAGCAGCTTAGGCAGGAACAATCAGCCCCAGCATTTT | CASSLGRNNQPQHF
TRBJ1-6 | many | - | TRBV12-3/TRBV12-4 | TGTGCCAGCAGTCCTACAGGGTATAATTCACCCCTCCACTTT | CASSPTGYNSPLHF
TRBJ1-2 | - | - | TRBV5-1 | TGCGCCAGCAGTTTAAAAGGGTCGGCTAACTATGGCTACACCTTC | CASSLKGSANYGYTF
TRBJ2-5 | - | TRBD1 | TRBV29-1 | TGCAGCGTTAATACAGGGGCGCGAGAGACCCAGTACTTC | CSVNTGARETQYF
TRBJ2-7 | - | - | TRBV28 | TGTGCCAGTTTCAGCGGCCTTAGCTCCTACGGGCAGTACTTC | CASFSGLSSYGQYF
TRBJ1-1 | - | - | TRBV5-1 | TGCGCCAGCAGCTTGGGGCCCACAGGGACCTGGGTACGCTACACTGAAGCTTTCTTT | CASSLGPTGTWVRYTEAFF
TRBJ2-7 | few | - | TRBV28 | TGTGCCAGCAGTTACCTCCCCCGGAACCACGAGCAGTACTTC | CASSYLPRNHEQYF
TRBJ2-1 | - | - | TRBV5-6 | TGTGCCAGCAGCTTGTCCGGGGATGAGCAGTTCTTC | CASSLSGDEQFF
TRBJ1-1 | many | - | TRBV7-2 | TGTGCCAGCAGCTTTCTTACGACCTTGAACACTGAAGCTTTCTTT | CASSFLTTLNTEAFF
TRBJ1-1 | - | - | TRBV29-1 | TGCAGCGTCGAATTAGGGTATGACACTGAAGCTTTCTTT | CSVELGYDTEAFF
TRBJ2-3 | - | - | TRBV6-5 | TGTGCCAGCAGTTACGACACTTGGAGTGGAGATACGCAGTATTTT | CASSYDTWSGDTQYF
TRBJ1-5 | many | - | TRBV12-3/TRBV12-4 | TGTGCCAGCAGTTCGGCAGGGGATCAGCCCCAGCATTTT | CASSSAGDQPQHF
TRBJ1-5 | - | TRBD1 | TRBV20-1 | TGCAGTGCTACAAACCTCAGGACGAAGGGGGCGCGACCCCAGAATTTT | CSATNLRTKGARPQNF
TRBJ2-7 | many | TRBD1 | TRBV20-1 | TGCAGTGCTCCCCGAGAGGACAGGGTCCACGAGCAGTACTTC | CSAPREDRVHEQYF
TRBJ2-1 | many | - | TRBV18 | TGTGCCAGCTCACTCCGGGACGCAAATGAGCAGTTCTTC | CASSLRDANEQFF
TRBJ1-6 | - | - | TRBV7-3 | TGTGCCAGCAGCTTAACTCAGAATTCACCCCTCCACTTT | CASSLTQNSPLHF
TRBJ2-3 | many | - | TRBV6-6 | TGTGCCAGCAGTTACCACTCGACTGCCACTAGCACAGATACGCAGTATTTT | CASSYHSTATSTDTQYF
TRBJ2-1 | few | - | TRBV11-1 | TGTGCCAGCAGCAAAGGTCGACAGGGAGGGAATGAGCAGTTCTTC | CASSKGRQGGNEQFF
TRBJ1-5 | - | TRBD1 | TRBV19 | TGTGCCAGTAGCCAGGGGGGGAATCAGCCCCAGCATTTT | CASSQGGNQPQHF
TRBJ1-2 | few | - | TRBV4-3 | TGCGCCAGCAGCCAAGATACGAACTATGGCTACACCTTC | CASSQDTNYGYTF
TRBJ1-6 | - | TRBD1 | TRBV20-1 | TGCAGTGCCGACTCAGGGGGCTCCTATAATTCACCCCTCCACTTT | CSADSGGSYNSPLHF
TRBJ1-1 | few | TRBD1 | TRBV4-2 | TGTGCCAGCAGCCAAGGGTTGGACAGGGCCGCTGAAGCTTTCTTT | CASSQGLDRAAEAFF
TRBJ2-5 | - | - | TRBV7-3 | TGTGCCAGCAGCCCCTTAGGGCTAGCGCACCAAGAGACCCAGTACTTC | CASSPLGLAHQETQYF
TRBJ2-7 | - | - | TRBV29-1 | TGCAGCGTTGGGGCGGAGTACGAGCAGTACTTC | CSVGAEYEQYF
TRBJ1-2 | many | - | TRBV25-1 | TGTGCCAGCAGTGATTTCTCGGGGTCTAACTATGGCTACACCTTC | CASSDFSGSNYGYTF
TRBJ1-3 | many | - | TRBV9 | TGTGCCAGCAGCGGGGTGGGTTCTGGAAACACCATATATTTT | CASSGVGSGNTIYF
TRBJ1-5 | - | TRBD1 | TRBV29-1 | TGCAGCGTTAAGACAGGGGTTCAGCCCCAGCATTTT | CSVKTGVQPQHF
TRBJ1-5 | few | - | TRBV12-3/TRBV12-4 | TGTGCCAGCAGTTTGGGTGATCAGCCCCAGCATTTT | CASSLGDQPQHF
TRBJ1-5 | many | - | TRBV6-1 | TGTGCCAGCGGCGGCGGATTTCAGCCCCAGCATTTT | CASGGGFQPQHF
TRBJ2-3 | - | - | TRBV11-2 | TGTGCCAGCGGGTCTCGTAGGGGCACAGATACGCAGTATTTT | CASGSRRGTDTQYF
TRBJ2-3 | many | TRBD2 | TRBV7-2 | TGTGCCAGCAGTTGGTACAGGACTAGCGGGGGGGCGAAAGATACGCAGTATTTT | CASSWYRTSGGAKDTQYF
TRBJ2-7 | few | - | TRBV29-1 | TGCAGCACCGACGGTGGAGGCAGGGGAACGGGCGAGCAGTACTTC | CSTDGGGRGTGEQYF
TRBJ1-2 | many | TRBD1 | TRBV20-1 | TGCAGTGCTAGGAAAGGGGGCAGGGCCCCCTATGGCTACACCTTC | CSARKGGRAPYGYTF
TRBJ2-3 | many | TRBD2 | TRBV6-1 | TGTGCCAGCAGAGGACTAGCGGGCGGAGATACGCAGTATTTT | CASRGLAGGDTQYF
TRBJ2-1 | many | TRBD1 | TRBV28 | TGTGCCAGCAGTTCAGGGGGCATCCTAAACAATGAGCAGTTCTTC | CASSSGGILNNEQFF
TRBJ2-3 | - | TRBD1 | TRBV2 | TGTGCCAACACCCGGGACAGGGGCACAGATACGCAGTATTTT | CANTRDRGTDTQYF